The T cell receptor (beta chain) described here comes from a study of OX40 agonist ivuxolimab in advanced cancers. Study-level findings and limits: Circulating CD4+ and CD8+ T cells showed clonal expansion by week 6 at 0.1 to 3.0 mg/kg.

This clone was picked up a small number of times. The antigen is undetermined. TCRdb's copy holds only in-frame clones and misses some; the assay was immunoSEQ multiplex PCR. The sample consists of 65,000 to 70,000 clones, around 90% of them appearing once. Looked up from germline, CDR1 is SQVTM and CDR2 is ANQGSEA. This CDR3 has 14 amino acids. Trimming left V 7 bases short and J 6 bases short, with 22 bases between. The chain has TRBV29-1 and TRBJ2-7; perhaps D is TRBD1 or TRBD2 (5 bases each). This TCR derives from an adult with an advanced solid tumor such as melanoma, head and neck, liver or kidney cancer. The specimen was CD4+ or CD8+ T cells sorted from blood, collected in a trial of the OX40 agonist ivuxolimab. The CDR3 nucleotides are TGCAGCGCCGGGGCCTCAGGGCGTTCAGGCGAGCAGTACTTC. Protein sequence: CSAGASGRSGEQYF.